Below are 6 T cell receptor beta chains sequenced from a single sample in a study of T cell responses to AZD1222 COVID-19 vaccine. Method: immunoSEQ multiplex PCR; TCRdb's copy keeps in-frame clones and lacks some. Among roughly 150,000 clones listed, just over 90% were seen once. This specimen was peripheral blood, taken 28 days after the second AZD1222 dose. The receptors derive from an adult who received the AZD1222 COVID-19 vaccine.

The gene calls are TRBV5-1 and TRBJ1-1; the D gene is possibly TRBD1 (5 bases). This CDR3 is 12 amino acids long. Germline V CDR1 and CDR2: SGHRS, YFSETQ. Trimming removed 4 bases at V and 6 bases at J, with 10 bases between. The CDR3 DNA reads as TGCGCCAGCAGCCCTCAAGGGGCTGAAGCTTTCTTT. Its protein is CASSPQGAEAFF.

This sequence joins TRBV4-1 and TRBJ1-5; D gene unclear. With 3 bases removed from V and 4 bases from J, the gap between germline ends came to 7 bases. Germline CDR1 is MGHRA and CDR2 is YSYEKL. The CDR3 is 13 amino acids. CDR3 region: CASSQSLNQPQHF. CDR3 coding DNA: TGCGCCAGCAGCCAGTCGCTGAATCAGCCCCAGCATTTT.

The V and J genes are TRBV27 and TRBJ1-1; 9 bases agree with TRBD1. Germline V gene data show CDR1 as MNHEY and CDR2 as SMNVEV (reference sequence). CDR3 size: 15 residues. With V trimmed by 2 bases and J by 1 base, 2 bases remained unmatched. In DNA, the CDR3 is TGTGCCAGCAGTTTAAACAGGGGGCCGAACACTGAAGCTTTCTTT. This sequence encodes CASSLNRGPNTEAFF.

This chain joins TRBV9 and TRBJ1-3, with 8 bases matching TRBD1. The length of the CDR3 is 17 residues. Germline trimming cut 2 bases from V and 1 base from J; bases unmatched to any gene: 8. Germline assignment: CDR1 SGDLS and CDR2 YYNGEE. The CDR3 coding sequence is TGTGCCAGCAGCGTGGATTTAACAGGGGGATCTGGAAACACCATATATTTT. Protein product: CASSVDLTGGSGNTIYF.

The chain employs TRBV11-2 and TRBJ1-3; no clear D gene. Deletions cut 3 bases from V and 4 bases from J, with 10 bases between. The CDR3 is made up of 14 amino acids. Germline CDR1 and CDR2: SGHAT and FQNNGV. This chain's CDR3 is CASSFSPLGNTIYF. The DNA for the CDR3 is TGTGCCAGCAGCTTTTCCCCACTCGGAAACACCATATATTTT.

CDR3 nucleotides: TGTGCCAGCAGTTTATCTTTCGGGGGGAACACTGAAGCTTTCTTT. Amino acids: CASSLSFGGNTEAFF. The chain recombines TRBV27 with TRBJ1-1; D may be TRBD1 (5 bases). The V gene lost 0 bases and the J gene lost 1 base, with 9 bases spanning the gap. Per the germline V gene, CDR1 is MNHEY and CDR2 is SMNVEV (reference sequence). There are 15 residues in the CDR3.